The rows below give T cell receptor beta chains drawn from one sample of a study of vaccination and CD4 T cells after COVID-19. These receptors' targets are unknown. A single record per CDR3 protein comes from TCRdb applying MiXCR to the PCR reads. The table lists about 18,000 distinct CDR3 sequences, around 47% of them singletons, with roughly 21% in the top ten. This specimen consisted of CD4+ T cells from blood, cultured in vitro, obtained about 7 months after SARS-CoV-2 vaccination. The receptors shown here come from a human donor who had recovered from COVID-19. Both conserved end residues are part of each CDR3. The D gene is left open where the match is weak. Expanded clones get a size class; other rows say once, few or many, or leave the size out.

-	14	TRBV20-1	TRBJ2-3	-	CSAADLRTADTQYF	TGCAGTGCCGCGGACTTACGGACCGCAGATACGCAGTATTTT
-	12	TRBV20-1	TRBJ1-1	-	CSAWTLNTEAFF	TGCAGTGCATGGACATTGAACACTGAAGCTTTCTTT
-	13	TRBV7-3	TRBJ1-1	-	CASSPTSNTEAFF	TGTGCCAGCAGCCCTACATCGAACACTGAAGCTTTCTTT
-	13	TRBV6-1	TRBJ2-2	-	CASRRDLLGELFF	TGTGCCAGCAGACGGGACCTTCTTGGGGAGCTGTTTTTT
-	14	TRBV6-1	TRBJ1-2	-	CASSPVGLNYGYTF	TGTGCCAGCAGCCCCGTAGGTCTTAACTATGGCTACACCTTC
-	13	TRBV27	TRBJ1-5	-	CASKPPEGLTQHF	TGTGCCAGCAAGCCCCCAGAGGGTTTGACCCAGCATTTT
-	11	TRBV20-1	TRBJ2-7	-	CSARRFHEQYF	TGCAGTGCTCGGCGGTTCCACGAGCAGTACTTC
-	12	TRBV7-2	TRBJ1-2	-	CASSIQGYGYTF	TGTGCCAGCAGCATACAGGGCTATGGCTACACCTTC
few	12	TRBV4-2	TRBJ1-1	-	CASSQVPGLAFF	TGTGCCAGCAGCCAAGTTCCAGGGTTGGCTTTCTTT
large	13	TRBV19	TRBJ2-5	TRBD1	CASSTTGEPAQYF	TGTGCCAGTAGTACGACAGGGGAACCAGCCCAGTACTTC
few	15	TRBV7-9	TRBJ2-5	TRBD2	CASSVNLAEQETQYF	TGTGCCAGCAGTGTCAATCTAGCGGAGCAAGAGACCCAGTACTTC
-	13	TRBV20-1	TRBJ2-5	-	CSASYRSGETQYF	TGCAGTGCTAGTTACCGATCGGGGGAGACCCAGTACTTC
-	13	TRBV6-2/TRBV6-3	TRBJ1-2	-	CASSYWESNGYTF	TGTGCCAGCAGTTACTGGGAAAGTAATGGCTACACCTTC
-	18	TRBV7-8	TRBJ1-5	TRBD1	CASSLASTGKYSNQPQHF	TGTGCCAGCAGCTTAGCTTCGACAGGGAAATATAGCAATCAGCCCCAGCATTTT
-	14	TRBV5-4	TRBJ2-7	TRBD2	CASSLERERSEQYF	TGTGCCAGCAGCTTGGAGCGGGAGAGATCCGAGCAGTACTTC
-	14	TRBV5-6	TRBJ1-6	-	CASSSLVDNSPLHF	TGTGCCAGCTCCTCATTGGTTGATAATTCACCCCTCCACTTT
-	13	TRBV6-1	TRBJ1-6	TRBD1	CASRNTGDSPLHF	TGTGCCAGCAGAAATACAGGGGATTCACCCCTCCACTTT
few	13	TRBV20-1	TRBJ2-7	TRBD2	CSAPGLAGYEQYF	TGCAGTGCCCCGGGACTAGCGGGCTACGAGCAGTACTTC
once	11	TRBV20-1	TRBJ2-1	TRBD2	CSARYSGGAFF	TGCAGTGCTCGGTATAGCGGGGGGGCCTTCTTC
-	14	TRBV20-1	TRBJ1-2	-	CSAPSQSAHYGYTF	TGCAGTGCCCCAAGTCAGAGCGCACACTATGGCTACACCTTC
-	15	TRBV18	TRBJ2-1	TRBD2	CASSSGGPSYNEQFF	TGTGCCAGCTCGTCGGGAGGGCCCTCCTACAATGAGCAGTTCTTC
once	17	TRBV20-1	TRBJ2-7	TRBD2	CSASPSGGTTLHYEQYF	TGCAGTGCTAGTCCCAGCGGGGGGACCACTTTACACTACGAGCAGTACTTC
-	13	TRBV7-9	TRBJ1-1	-	CASSLGQGTEAFF	TGTGCCAGCAGCTTAGGCCAGGGCACTGAAGCTTTCTTT
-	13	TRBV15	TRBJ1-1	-	CATSYRVITEAFF	TGTGCCACCAGCTACAGGGTTATCACTGAAGCTTTCTTT
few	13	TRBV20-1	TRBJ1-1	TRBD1	CSALRGDGTEAFF	TGCAGTGCCCTCAGGGGGGACGGCACTGAAGCTTTCTTT
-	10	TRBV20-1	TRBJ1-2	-	CSASRDGYTF	TGCAGTGCTAGTCGTGATGGCTACACCTTC
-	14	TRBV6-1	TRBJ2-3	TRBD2	CASSGGRVGDTQYF	TGTGCCAGCAGTGGGGGGAGGGTAGGAGATACGCAGTATTTT
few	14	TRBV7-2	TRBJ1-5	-	CASSLERLNQPQHF	TGTGCCAGCAGCTTAGAACGCCTCAATCAGCCCCAGCATTTT
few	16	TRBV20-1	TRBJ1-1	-	CSATGGWGLMNTEAFF	TGCAGTGCCACGGGAGGCTGGGGACTGATGAACACTGAAGCTTTCTTT
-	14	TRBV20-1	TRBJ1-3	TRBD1	CSAKLTGAGNTIYF	TGCAGTGCTAAACTGACAGGGGCTGGAAACACCATATATTTT
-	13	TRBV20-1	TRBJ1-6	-	CSASPGTNSPLHF	TGCAGTGCAAGTCCGGGGACTAATTCACCCCTCCACTTT
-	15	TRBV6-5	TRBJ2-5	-	CASSSDRTLSETQYF	TGTGCCAGCAGTTCCGACAGAACACTAAGTGAGACCCAGTACTTC
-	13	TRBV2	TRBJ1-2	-	CASTLDRPYGYTF	TGTGCCAGCACCCTGGACAGACCTTATGGCTACACCTTC
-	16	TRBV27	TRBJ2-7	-	CASRKLGAGRSYEQYF	TGTGCCAGCAGGAAACTAGGGGCAGGTCGCTCCTACGAGCAGTACTTC
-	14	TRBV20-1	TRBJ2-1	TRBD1	CSAGGGTGVNEQFF	TGCAGTGCTGGAGGGGGGACAGGGGTCAATGAGCAGTTCTTC
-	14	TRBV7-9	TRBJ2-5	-	CASSPLGAQETQYF	TGTGCCAGCAGCCCGTTAGGGGCCCAAGAGACCCAGTACTTC
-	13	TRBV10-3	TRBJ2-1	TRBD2	CAIRGGSYNEQFF	TGTGCCATACGGGGGGGCTCCTACAATGAGCAGTTCTTC
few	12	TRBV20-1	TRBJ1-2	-	CSATEANYGYTF	TGCAGTGCAACAGAAGCTAACTATGGCTACACCTTC
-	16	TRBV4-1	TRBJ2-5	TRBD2	CASSARLAPSQETQYF	TGCGCCAGCAGCGCCCGACTAGCCCCAAGCCAAGAGACCCAGTACTTC
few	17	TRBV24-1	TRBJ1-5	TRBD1	CATSDTRRGHVDQPQHF	TGTGCCACCAGTGACACGAGGAGGGGGCACGTTGATCAGCCCCAGCATTTT
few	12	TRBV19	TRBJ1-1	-	CASRASNTEAFF	TGTGCCAGTAGGGCGTCGAACACTGAAGCTTTCTTT
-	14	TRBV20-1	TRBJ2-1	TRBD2	CSAALAGDRNEQFF	TGCAGTGCTGCCCTAGCGGGGGACCGCAATGAGCAGTTCTTC